This TCR beta chain comes out of a study of blood T cell repertoires in COVID-19. CDR3 length: 13 amino acids. Per germline, CDR1 SGHNT and CDR2 YENEEA. With 2 bases removed from V and 8 bases from J, the gap between germline ends came to 7 bases. As originally analysed: Nucleated cell counts were estimated from reference gene primer amplification. This table comes from immunoSEQ multiplex PCR, and its TCRdb copy is limited to in-frame clones, with some not included. V and J calls and clone size are those listed in that table; D and trimming were worked out from the DNA. The sample carries tens of thousands of clones, about 90% recorded once.

The sample comprised peripheral blood. V usage is TRBV11-3 and J usage is TRBJ1-6, with D uncertain. The clonotype was recovered from a man aged 50 or older with COVID-19, enrolled during active disease. The CDR3 loop is CASSLQFDSPLHF. The CDR3 region has the DNA TGTGCCAGCAGCTTACAATTTGATTCACCCCTCCACTTT.